This is a list of T cell receptor beta chains from one sample in a study of CD8 T cells in Susac syndrome. TCRdb independently ran MiXCR on the immunoSEQ multiplex PCR reads; one entry per CDR3 protein. The sample has some 120,000 distinct CDR3 sequences, under 95% seen once; the top ten hold around 0.12%. The sequencing sample was made of CD8+ T cells from PBMCs. These receptors were taken from a human donor in good health. Both conserved end residues are part of each CDR3. Each record gives: clone size, V gene, J gene, D gene, CDR3 DNA, CDR3 protein. The D gene is left open where the match is weak. Only part of the rows carry a size: once, few, many, or a class if the clone is expanded.

size: NA; V: TRBV15; J: TRBJ1-1; D: NA; DNA: TGTGCCGCCAAGGGGGTGGACACTGAAGCTTTCTTT; CDR3: CAAKGVDTEAFF
size: NA; V: TRBV7-8; J: TRBJ1-3; D: NA; DNA: TGTGCCAGCAGCCCACCTGGAGTGGGGAACAACCGAAACACCATATATTTT; CDR3: CASSPPGVGNNRNTIYF
size: few; V: TRBV5-4; J: TRBJ2-5; D: TRBD1; DNA: TGTGCCAGCAGCTTGGAGGACAGGGGGCAGGAGACCCAGTACTTC; CDR3: CASSLEDRGQETQYF
size: once; V: TRBV5-4; J: TRBJ2-1; D: NA; DNA: TGTGCCAGCACCCCCGGGGCGAGTTCCTACAATGAGCAGTTCTTC; CDR3: CASTPGASSYNEQFF
size: NA; V: TRBV11-1; J: TRBJ2-5; D: NA; DNA: TGTGCCAGCAGCTCCGACAGGCAAGAGACCCAGTACTTC; CDR3: CASSSDRQETQYF
size: NA; V: TRBV29-1; J: TRBJ1-2; D: TRBD1; DNA: TGCAGCGCCGGGGACAGGACTAACTATGGCTACACCTTC; CDR3: CSAGDRTNYGYTF
size: few; V: TRBV10-3; J: TRBJ2-7; D: NA; DNA: TGTGCCATCAGTGAGTCTGGGAATTCCTACGAGCAGTACTTC; CDR3: CAISESGNSYEQYF
size: NA; V: TRBV3-1; J: TRBJ1-1; D: NA; DNA: TGTGCCAGCAGCTCAAGGACAATAAACACTGAAGCTTTCTTT; CDR3: CASSSRTINTEAFF
size: NA; V: TRBV9; J: TRBJ2-3; D: TRBD2; DNA: TGTGCCAGCAGCCCTGGACTAGCGGGGGGAGTGGCAGATACGCAGTATTTT; CDR3: CASSPGLAGGVADTQYF
size: NA; V: TRBV6-5; J: TRBJ1-1; D: NA; DNA: TGTGCCAGCCAGGGACTCATGAACACTGAAGCTTTCTTT; CDR3: CASQGLMNTEAFF
size: NA; V: TRBV5-1; J: TRBJ2-1; D: NA; DNA: TGCGCCAGCAGCTTGGGAGGGACGCCTGCTTACAATGAGCAGTTCTTC; CDR3: CASSLGGTPAYNEQFF
size: NA; V: TRBV7-8; J: TRBJ1-5; D: TRBD1; DNA: TGTGCCAGCAGCTTGGACAGGCGATATAGCAATCAGCCCCAGCATTTT; CDR3: CASSLDRRYSNQPQHF
size: NA; V: TRBV20-1; J: TRBJ2-1; D: NA; DNA: TGCAGTGCTAGAGATTTAGGTCTTAGCAATGAGCAGTTCTTC; CDR3: CSARDLGLSNEQFF
size: NA; V: TRBV5-6; J: TRBJ2-3; D: TRBD2; DNA: TGTGCCAGCAGCTTGTACAATCGGGGGGACACAGATACGCAGTATTTT; CDR3: CASSLYNRGDTDTQYF
size: NA; V: TRBV29-1; J: TRBJ1-5; D: NA; DNA: TGCAGCGTTGAGGAGGGGGGGAATCAGCCCCAGCATTTT; CDR3: CSVEEGGNQPQHF
size: NA; V: TRBV19; J: TRBJ2-1; D: TRBD2; DNA: TGTGCCGTCGCTTCGGGGGGACCCCTCTACAATGAGCAGTTCTTC; CDR3: CAVASGGPLYNEQFF
size: once; V: TRBV2; J: TRBJ1-1; D: TRBD1; DNA: TGTGCCAGCAGCGCGGACAGGCTAGGGGACACTGAAGCTTTCTTT; CDR3: CASSADRLGDTEAFF
size: NA; V: TRBV3-1; J: TRBJ2-7; D: NA; DNA: TGTGCCAGCAGCCAAGTGGCGGGGACCTACGAGCAGTACTTC; CDR3: CASSQVAGTYEQYF
size: once; V: TRBV12-3/TRBV12-4; J: TRBJ1-1; D: NA; DNA: TGTGCCAGCAGTTTTCCAGGGACGGCGAACACTGAAGCTTTCTTT; CDR3: CASSFPGTANTEAFF
size: NA; V: TRBV9; J: TRBJ2-1; D: NA; DNA: TGTGCCAGCAGCGTAGAAGGGACACTCTCAGATGAGCAGTTCTTC; CDR3: CASSVEGTLSDEQFF
size: NA; V: TRBV6-1; J: TRBJ2-1; D: NA; DNA: TGTGCCAGCAGTGAAGCGGGATGGGGCCTGGGGAATGAGCAGTTCTTC; CDR3: CASSEAGWGLGNEQFF
size: NA; V: TRBV25-1; J: TRBJ2-2; D: NA; DNA: TGTGCCAGCACCCGGGACTTGGCCGGGGAGCTGTTTTTT; CDR3: CASTRDLAGELFF
size: NA; V: TRBV12-3/TRBV12-4; J: TRBJ2-7; D: NA; DNA: TGTGCCAGCAGCCTGCAGGATTACGAGCAGTACTTC; CDR3: CASSLQDYEQYF
size: NA; V: TRBV7-9; J: TRBJ1-5; D: NA; DNA: TGTGCCAGCAGCTTAGTAGGAGGCCAGCCCCAGCATTTT; CDR3: CASSLVGGQPQHF